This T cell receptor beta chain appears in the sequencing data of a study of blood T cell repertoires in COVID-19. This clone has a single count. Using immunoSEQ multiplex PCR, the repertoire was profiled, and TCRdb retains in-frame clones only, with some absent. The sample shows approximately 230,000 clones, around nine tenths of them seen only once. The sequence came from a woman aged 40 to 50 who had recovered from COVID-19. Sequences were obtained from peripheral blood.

This CDR3 is CASSLGMGTGTSYGYTF. DNA for the CDR3: TGTGCCAGCAGTTTAGGGATGGGGACAGGGACTTCCTATGGCTACACCTTC. The rearrangement joins TRBV27 to TRBJ1-2; 9 bases fit TRBD1. CDR1 and CDR2 from the germline V gene are MNHEY and SMNVEV (reference sequence). This CDR3 spans 17 amino acids. Trimming removed 2 bases from V and 4 bases from J; junction bases left unmatched: 11.